The source of this T cell receptor (beta chain) is a study of CD8 T cells in ankylosing spondylitis. Overall study results and limits: Fewer than 10 highly homologous variants formed a TCR beta motif that appeared characteristic of ankylosing spondylitis blood. Disease-linked clones were CD8+ and relatively rare in peripheral blood.

Each TCR beta library was made by quantitative 5'-RACE that incorporated molecular barcodes. One entry per CDR3 protein, called by TCRdb with MiXCR from the 5' RACE reads. Found here are around 440,000 distinct CDR3 sequences, approximately 17% of them singletons; the top ten hold approximately 0.97%. Remarks on this clonotype: The target antigen is unknown.

The sequencing sample was made of blood, either unsorted or a sorted T cell fraction (not recorded which). The sequence came from a male donor with ankylosing spondylitis.

CDR3 in amino acids: CASKKGMATEAFF. The CDR3 bases are TGTGCCAGCAAAAAGGGAATGGCCACTGAAGCTTTCTTT. The chain couples TRBV25-1 to TRBJ1-1; D is uncertain. The V end lost 7 bases, the J end lost 4 bases, and 13 bases lay between the germline ends. The CDR3 sequence is 13 residues long. Germline CDR1 and CDR2: MGHDK and SYGVNS. The variable domain in full, with the rest retrieved from reference TRBV25-1 and TRBJ1-1, is EADIYQTPRYLVIGTGKKITLECSQTMGHDKMYWYQQDPGMELHLIHYSYGVNSTEKGDLSSESTVSRIRTEHFPLTLESARPSHTSQYLCASKKGMATEAFFGQGTRLTVV.